Described below is a single T cell receptor beta chain sequence and its context. This clone's antigen is unknown. No qualities accompany the bases; no much larger clone lies one base away. Amplification of TCR beta CDR3 regions was carried out from RNA transcripts. The first round of RT-PCR for the TCR CDR3 was performed with the HTBI primer set and the Qiagen OneStep RT-PCR kit. A second multiplex PCR round built the libraries, followed by size selection and purification. The libraries were sequenced on an Illumina HiSeq2000 using paired-end 100 bp reads. The original pipeline was this. Raw data were processed with SOAPnuke, discarding reads with adapters, uncalled bases, mean Phred below 15, or no exact constant-primer or identifier match. COPE v1.2.5 was used to merge the high-quality paired reads, and each unique nucleotide sequence was defined as a clonotype. Clonotypes were aligned to IMGT TRBV, TRBD and TRBJ reference segments using MiTCR v1.1. The analysis included only V-J combinations with a frequency above 0.0001, which together covered 98% to 99.2% of the repertoires. A TCS score was defined as the ratio of F50 (clonal expansion) to E x V (chaos), with BLOSUM62-based TCRdist applied between CDR3 peptides within each V-J. Welch's t-statistics and random forest reduced fewer than 600 V-J features to roughly 13, which were used in a naive Bayes classifier (R e1071). The similarity between thyroid and blood repertoires was quantified using the Morisita-Horn index. Through fastp at Q25 and MiXCR, TCRdb rebuilt clones from the public reads, retaining in-frame beta chains. All rows with the same CDR3 protein become a single entry with the most common DNA and genes. TCRdb assigned the V and J calls; the authors' analysis was not used. In all, the sample holds 600,000 to 800,000 distinct CDR3 sequences, and roughly 32% of those were seen once. In total, the top ten clones hold less than 35% of the sample.

Stable Graves' hyperthyroidism was defined as no progression to ophthalmopathy during 18 months of follow-up. Hyperthyroidism patients were aged 18 to 65 years and newly diagnosed, with disease duration of less than 2 months. Exclusion was applied to patients with uncontrolled infections, other autoimmune diseases, pregnancy or lactation. Clinical symptoms, serum thyroxine and TRAb, thyroid ultrasound, and orbital computed tomography formed the basis for the diagnoses. PBMCs were separated from under 11 ml of fresh peripheral blood using Ficoll-Paque density gradient centrifugation. Total RNA was extracted using Trizol reagent, and RNA quality was assessed on an Agilent 2100 Bioanalyzer. This sample was taken from a study of T cells in Graves' hyperthyroidism and ophthalmopathy (dated by TCRdb to between 2018 and 2020). At the level of the whole study: Peripheral blood was sampled at the time of initial diagnosis, prior to any treatment. TCR V-J signatures able to tell the groups apart were searched for in a discovery cohort of 90 to 100 patients, of whom more than 40 had Graves' ophthalmopathy and about 60 had stable Graves' hyperthyroidism. Prospective prediction of ophthalmopathy was tested in an independent validation cohort of 18 to 20 hyperthyroidism patients and 15 to 17 patients who later progressed to ophthalmopathy. The 90 or so discovery patients were randomly split 7:3 into training and test sets. Thyroid tissue and blood T-cell repertoires from about 6 Graves' hyperthyroidism patients were also compared in the study. After blood sampling, hyperthyroidism patients were treated with methimazole at a starting dose of 30 mg daily, and ophthalmopathy patients were treated with high-dose intravenous methylprednisolone. According to the paper, TCR Vbeta CDR3 sequencing was carried out on about 140 peripheral blood samples, which came from fewer than 50 ophthalmopathy, around 75 hyperthyroidism and roughly 17 progressor patients. Points the paper makes about the study in general: Blood samples also contained most of the expanded thyroid clonotypes (frequency above 0.001), which suggests that blood repertoires may reflect thyroid immune responses. Sample size was not statistically predetermined, and investigators were not blinded to group allocation. In cross-validation, a model built on a 13 V-J signature told ophthalmopathy apart from stable hyperthyroidism with roughly 87% sensitivity and around 81% specificity, and in testing the same model reached 80%/75%. During validation, the model predicted progression to ophthalmopathy a median of about 6.5 months ahead of onset, with almost 71% sensitivity and roughly 72% specificity.

The germline V gene gives CDR1 as SGHVS and CDR2 as FQNEAQ. The CDR3 contains 16 residues, cysteine and phenylalanine counted. Only the CDR3 part of the read is kept: 48 bases, read in frame from the first base. After removal of 1 base from V and 5 bases from J, the junction retains 10 bases not matched to a gene. This clonotype originated in a woman aged 40 to 49 with Graves' hyperthyroidism. The rearranged segments are TRBV7-8 and TRBJ2-5, with 7 middle bases fitting TRBD1. Sequenced material: blood. In nucleotide form, the sequence is TGTGCCAGCAGCTTAGATTCACAGGGGTGGCGGGAGACCCAGTACTTC. This gives the protein CASSLDSQGWRETQYF.